Presented here are 5 T cell receptor beta chains from one specimen sequenced in a study of PD-1 and CTLA-4 blockade in melanoma. The data were produced by immunoSEQ multiplex PCR, yet TCRdb's version contains in-frame clones alone and is incomplete. The table has around 21,000 clones, around 88% seen once. Sample: CD8+ T cells from peripheral blood, taken before anti-PD-1 treatment. The receptors were gathered from a human donor with melanoma.

The chain carries TRBV7-6 and TRBJ2-1; no clear D gene. V lost 3 bases to trimming and J lost 7 bases, with 7 bases between them. CDR3 length equals 12 residues. Germline V gene sequence: CDR1 SGHVS, CDR2 FNYEAQ. This CDR3 is CASSLNGNEQFF. The CDR3 coding sequence is TGTGCCAGCAGCTTGAACGGGAATGAGCAGTTCTTC. Full variable domain (rest looked up from reference TRBV7-6 and TRBJ2-1): GAGVSQSPRYKVTKRGQDVALRCDPISGHVSLYWYRQALGQGPEFLTYFNYEAQQDKSGLPNDRFSAERPEGSISTLTIQRTEQRDSAMYRCASSLNGNEQFFGPGTRLTVL.

The genes are TRBV7-9 and TRBJ1-6, with D perhaps matching TRBD1 (6 bases). The length of the CDR3 is 14 residues. Germline V gene lookup returns CDR1 SEHNR and CDR2 FQNEAQ (reference sequence). Trimming cost V 3 bases and J 7 bases, with 10 bases left between them. The CDR3 sequence is CASSFRQENSPLHF. CDR3 DNA: TGTGCCAGCAGCTTTCGACAGGAAAATTCACCCCTCCACTTT.

The gene calls are TRBV28 and TRBJ2-7; either TRBD1 or TRBD2 may fit D (5 bases each). Germline CDR1 and CDR2: MDHEN and SYDVKM. The CDR3 loop spans 13 amino acids. Trimming cost V 6 bases and J 0 bases, with 9 bases left between them. CDR3 in amino acids: CASSWDGSYEQYF. The CDR3 DNA is TGTGCCAGCAGCTGGGACGGCTCCTACGAGCAGTACTTC.

The rearrangement joins TRBV20-1 to TRBJ2-3, with D unresolved. The V and J ends lost 3 bases and 5 bases respectively, with 18 bases between them. CDR3 size: 15 residues. Germline CDR1 reads DFQATT; CDR2 reads SNEGSKA (reference sequence). CDR3 loop: CSASEMGTRLDTQYF. CDR3 sequence (DNA): TGCAGTGCTAGTGAGATGGGTACCCGTCTAGATACGCAGTATTTT.

CDR3 sequence: CASSLFAAATDTQYF. CDR3 bases: TGTGCCAGCAGTTTATTCGCGGCAGCCACAGATACGCAGTATTTT. J is TRBJ2-3 and V is TRBV28, with D unclear. Trimming took off 1 base at V and 2 bases at J, with 10 bases between the two ends. The germline gives CDR1 MDHEN, CDR2 SYDVKM. The CDR3 extends over 15 amino acids.